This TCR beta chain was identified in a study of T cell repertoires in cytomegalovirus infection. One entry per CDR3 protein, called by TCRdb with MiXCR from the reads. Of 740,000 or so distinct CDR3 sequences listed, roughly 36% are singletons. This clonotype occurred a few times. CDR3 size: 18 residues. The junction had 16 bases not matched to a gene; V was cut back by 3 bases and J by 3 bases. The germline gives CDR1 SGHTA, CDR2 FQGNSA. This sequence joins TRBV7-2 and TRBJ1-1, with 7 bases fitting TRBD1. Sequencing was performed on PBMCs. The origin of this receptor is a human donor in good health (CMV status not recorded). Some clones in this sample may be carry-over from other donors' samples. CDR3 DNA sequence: TGTGCCAGCAGCTTTCTTCGTAGCTACAGGGGCCGTGACACTGAAGCTTTCTTT. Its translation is CASSFLRSYRGRDTEAFF.